The text below deals with one T cell receptor beta chain. This sample was included in a study of T cells in Graves' hyperthyroidism and ophthalmopathy. This CDR3 has 12 amino acids. Trimming left V 4 bases short and J 3 bases short, with 7 bases between. The V gene's germline CDR1 is MNHEY and CDR2 SVGAGI. From RNA transcripts, TCR beta CDR3 regions were amplified. With the HTBI primer set, the TCR CDR3 went through a first round of RT-PCR. Using its own MiXCR run on the multiplex PCR reads, TCRdb lists one record per CDR3 protein. The sample contains more than 500,000 distinct CDR3 sequences, roughly 15% of which appear only once.

The sequenced sample was blood. The TCR comes from a woman in her forties with Graves' ophthalmopathy. The chain has TRBV6-5 and TRBJ2-7; D unclear. The CDR3 is CASSFYNYEQYF. The CDR3 coding sequence is TGTGCCAGCAGTTTTTATAACTACGAGCAGTACTTC.